The 11 T cell receptor beta chains below come from one sample, sequenced in a study of control samples from healthy donors and cancer patients. Measured with immunoSEQ multiplex PCR; TCRdb has only the in-frame clones, and not every one. The sample records around 170,000 clones, more than 80% being singletons. Specimen: blood. The receptors were sampled from a man aged 25 to 40 in good health.

J is TRBJ1-4 and V is TRBV6-5, with D unclear. The CDR3 is 16 residues long. V dropped 2 bases and J dropped 0 bases, with 10 bases sitting between them. Germline values: CDR1 MNHEY, CDR2 SVGAGI. CDR3 nucleotides: TGTGCCAGCAGTTACGGGGTGGGGACAACTAATGAAAAACTGTTTTTT. It encodes CASSYGVGTTNEKLFF.

The chain combines TRBV6-5 with TRBJ1-3, with D hard to call. This CDR3 spans 15 amino acids. The V end lost 7 bases, the J end lost 0 bases, and 13 bases lay between the germline ends. Germline CDR1 MNHEY, CDR2 SVGAGI. CDR3 sequence (DNA): TGTGCCAGCACAAGTACCGGCCGCTCTGGAAACACCATATATTTT. It codes for CASTSTGRSGNTIYF.

This clone was picked up a small number of times. The chain employs TRBV19 and TRBJ1-5; 7 bases fit TRBD1. In germline, CDR1 is LNHDA, CDR2 SQIVND (reference sequence). V trimming: 6 bases; J trimming: 3 bases; junction bases outside the gene matches: 14. The CDR3 extends over 17 amino acids. This CDR3 is CASSPPPWTGPNQPQHF. Here the CDR3 DNA reads TGTGCCAGTAGCCCCCCGCCCTGGACAGGCCCCAATCAGCCCCAGCATTTT.

The rearrangement uses TRBV7-9 and TRBJ2-1, with 12 bases fitting TRBD2. Trimming at V came to 2 bases and at J to 6 bases, leaving 14 bases not matched to a gene. The germline V gene has CDR1 SEHNR and CDR2 FQNEAQ (reference sequence). The CDR3 contains 19 residues. The CDR3 nucleotides read TGTGCCAGCAGCTTAACCACTACTAGCGGGGGGCCGGTGAGCAATGAGCAGTTCTTC. Its protein product is CASSLTTTSGGPVSNEQFF.

V usage is TRBV5-4 and J usage is TRBJ2-7; 13 nucleotides match TRBD2. The germline V gene encodes CDR1 SGHNT and CDR2 YYREEE (reference sequence). This CDR3 comprises 16 residues. Unmatched junction bases numbered 15, after V lost 3 bases and J lost 12 bases. CDR3 region: CASSSGLAGSSTQRYF. CDR3 DNA sequence: TGTGCCAGCAGCTCGGGACTAGCGGGATCCTCCACCCAGCGGTACTTC.

The chain is built from TRBV5-1 and TRBJ1-4; no reliable D call. The germline V and J ends were trimmed by 8 bases and 0 bases, with 5 bases remaining between them. CDR1 is SGHRS and CDR2 is YFSETQ in the germline V gene. This CDR3 has 12 amino acids. CDR3 nucleotide sequence: TGCGCCAGAGGGACAACTAATGAAAAACTGTTTTTT. Translated, it gives CARGTTNEKLFF. The full variable domain, with the rest looked up from reference TRBV5-1 and TRBJ1-4, is KAGVTQTPRYLIKTRGQQVTLSCSPISGHRSVSWYQQTPGQGLQFLFEYFSETQRNKGNFPGRFSGRQFSNSRSEMNVSTLELGDSALYLCARGTTNEKLFFGSGTQLSVL.

The genes are TRBV19 and TRBJ1-5, with a tentative D call TRBD1 (6 bases). From germline, CDR1 is LNHDA and CDR2 SQIVND (reference sequence). The length of the CDR3 is 17 residues. Trimming left V 3 bases short and J 7 bases short, with 22 bases between. The CDR3 protein is CASSMVPGAVGPQPQHF. The CDR3 coding sequence is TGTGCCAGTAGTATGGTTCCAGGGGCGGTAGGGCCCCAGCCCCAGCATTTT.

CDR3 region: CASSFIGRAYEQYF. CDR3 bases: TGTGCCAGCAGTTTCATCGGCAGAGCCTACGAGCAGTACTTC. The gene calls are TRBV28 and TRBJ2-7, with D uncertain. The germline V gene has CDR1 MDHEN and CDR2 SYDVKM. V was cut by 3 bases and J by 2 bases, with 11 bases left in between. The CDR3 runs to 14 residues.

This chain connects TRBV12-3 or TRBV12-4 to TRBJ2-1; 12 bases align to TRBD1. V was clipped by 7 bases and J by 12 bases; unmatched bases: 7. This CDR3 has 13 residues. The CDR3 DNA is TGTGCCAGCACCGGGACAGGGGGCGCCGGGCAGTTCTTC. Encoded protein: CASTGTGGAGQFF.

This rearrangement joins TRBV5-5 to TRBJ2-7; 9 bases line up with TRBD1. With V trimmed by 1 base and J by 2 bases, 4 bases remained unmatched. CDR3 length: 15 residues. Per the germline V gene, CDR1 is SGHKS and CDR2 is YYEKEE (reference sequence). Here the CDR3 DNA reads TGTGCCAGCAGCTTGAGCACAGGGGGCCCCTACGAGCAGTACTTC. Its translation: CASSLSTGGPYEQYF. Full variable domain (missing parts from reference TRBV5-5 and TRBJ2-7): DAGVTQSPTHLIKTRGQQVTLRCSPISGHKSVSWYQQVLGQGPQFIFQYYEKEERGRGNFPDRFSARQFPNYSSELNVNALLLGDSALYLCASSLSTGGPYEQYFGPGTRLTVT.

This clone showed up just a few times. This rearrangement joins TRBV6-5 to TRBJ1-1, with TRBD1 matching 10 bases. Trimming at V came to 5 bases and at J to 5 bases, leaving 8 bases not matched to a gene. Germline-derived CDR1 and CDR2 are MNHEY and SVGAGI. The CDR3 has 15 residues. The chain's CDR3 is CASSTRGQGWTEAFF. DNA for the CDR3: TGTGCCAGCAGTACCCGGGGACAGGGGTGGACTGAAGCTTTCTTT.